Listed below are T cell receptor beta chains from one sample, sequenced in a study of cytomegalovirus exposure and HLA in healthy donors. Sequencing used immunoSEQ multiplex PCR; TCRdb keeps in-frame clones, though not all of them. Here the sample table reports 190,000 or so clones. The sample consisted of PBMCs. The source is a boy younger than 18 in good health and CMV-seronegative. Both conserved end residues are part of each CDR3. The D gene is left open where the match is weak.

v_call: TRBV6-1; d_call: TRBD1; j_call: TRBJ1-2; cdr3_aa: CASSLDRANYGYTF; cdr3_nt: TGTGCCAGCAGTCTAGACAGGGCAAACTATGGCTACACCTTC
v_call: TRBV7-2; d_call: .; j_call: TRBJ2-2; cdr3_aa: CASSSRSSEITGELFF; cdr3_nt: TGTGCCAGCAGCTCCCGTTCTAGCGAGATCACCGGGGAGCTGTTTTTT
v_call: TRBV9; d_call: TRBD2; j_call: TRBJ2-1; cdr3_aa: CASSPGTSGILSSYNEQFF; cdr3_nt: TGTGCCAGCAGCCCGGGGACTAGCGGGATTTTGAGCTCCTACAATGAGCAGTTCTTC
v_call: TRBV4-2; d_call: .; j_call: TRBJ2-7; cdr3_aa: CASSPLTGTYREQYF; cdr3_nt: TGTGCCAGCAGCCCTTTAACGGGGACTTATCGGGAGCAGTACTTC
v_call: TRBV4-3; d_call: .; j_call: TRBJ2-2; cdr3_aa: CASSQDRRGTGELFF; cdr3_nt: TGCGCCAGCAGCCAAGATCGAAGGGGCACCGGGGAGCTGTTTTTT
v_call: TRBV2; d_call: TRBD2; j_call: TRBJ2-1; cdr3_aa: CASPSRASGVLNEQFF; cdr3_nt: TGTGCCAGCCCTAGCCGGGCTAGCGGGGTCCTTAATGAGCAGTTCTTC
v_call: TRBV7-2; d_call: .; j_call: TRBJ2-2; cdr3_aa: CASSSTLSGPTGELFF; cdr3_nt: TGTGCCAGCAGCTCTACTCTTAGCGGACCCACCGGGGAGCTGTTTTTT
v_call: TRBV28; d_call: TRBD1; j_call: TRBJ1-2; cdr3_aa: CASSDRARYGYTF; cdr3_nt: TGTGCCAGCAGTGACAGGGCCCGCTATGGCTACACCTTC
v_call: TRBV5-1; d_call: TRBD2; j_call: TRBJ2-5; cdr3_aa: CASSLSPSGGGETQYF; cdr3_nt: TGCGCCAGCAGCTTGTCGCCTAGCGGGGGGGGTGAGACCCAGTACTTC
v_call: TRBV7-8; d_call: TRBD1; j_call: TRBJ2-5; cdr3_aa: CASRNRGQETQYF; cdr3_nt: TGTGCCAGCAGAAACAGGGGGCAAGAGACCCAGTACTTC
v_call: TRBV5-4; d_call: TRBD2; j_call: TRBJ2-1; cdr3_aa: CASSPGLAGGREQFF; cdr3_nt: TGTGCCAGCAGCCCAGGACTAGCGGGGGGGCGGGAGCAGTTCTTC
v_call: TRBV19; d_call: TRBD1; j_call: TRBJ1-6; cdr3_aa: CASSIPGQGGNSPLHF; cdr3_nt: TGTGCCAGTAGTATCCCGGGACAGGGGGGGAATTCACCCCTCCACTTT
v_call: TRBV30; d_call: .; j_call: TRBJ2-3; cdr3_aa: CAWSVSTDTQYF; cdr3_nt: TGTGCCTGGAGCGTTTCCACAGATACGCAGTATTTT
v_call: TRBV19; d_call: .; j_call: TRBJ1-5; cdr3_aa: CASSPYTEQGPQHF; cdr3_nt: TGTGCCAGTAGTCCCTACACGGAGCAAGGGCCCCAGCATTTT
v_call: TRBV28; d_call: .; j_call: TRBJ2-3; cdr3_aa: CASSSHETATDTQYF; cdr3_nt: TGTGCCAGCAGTTCCCACGAGACAGCCACAGATACGCAGTATTTT
v_call: TRBV6-5; d_call: TRBD2; j_call: TRBJ2-7; cdr3_aa: CASRISGGNEQYF; cdr3_nt: TGTGCCAGCAGAATCAGCGGGGGGAACGAGCAGTACTTC
v_call: TRBV7-3; d_call: TRBD1; j_call: TRBJ1-1; cdr3_aa: CASSSGTVNTEAFF; cdr3_nt: TGTGCCAGCAGCTCCGGGACAGTGAACACTGAAGCTTTCTTT
v_call: TRBV9; d_call: .; j_call: TRBJ1-2; cdr3_aa: CASRGDGYTF; cdr3_nt: TGTGCCAGCAGGGGCGATGGCTACACCTTC
v_call: TRBV28; d_call: .; j_call: TRBJ1-5; cdr3_aa: CASSLFEVPTVDQPQHF; cdr3_nt: TGTGCCAGCAGTTTATTTGAGGTTCCGACAGTCGATCAGCCCCAGCATTTT
v_call: TRBV28; d_call: TRBD1; j_call: TRBJ2-7; cdr3_aa: CASSLPGQGRYEQYF; cdr3_nt: TGTGCCAGCAGTCTACCGGGACAGGGGCGTTACGAGCAGTACTTC
v_call: TRBV9; d_call: .; j_call: TRBJ2-1; cdr3_aa: CASTKGVPDNEQFF; cdr3_nt: TGTGCCAGCACTAAGGGAGTCCCCGACAATGAGCAGTTCTTC
v_call: TRBV2; d_call: TRBD1; j_call: TRBJ2-6; cdr3_aa: CASSRDRGFSGANVLTF; cdr3_nt: TGTGCCAGCAGTCGGGACAGGGGCTTCTCTGGGGCCAACGTCCTGACTTTC
v_call: TRBV6-5; d_call: .; j_call: TRBJ1-5; cdr3_aa: CASSRQTGPNQPQHF; cdr3_nt: TGTGCCAGCAGTCGACAGACAGGACCCAATCAGCCCCAGCATTTT
v_call: TRBV10-1; d_call: .; j_call: TRBJ2-3; cdr3_aa: CASSEGRNTDTQYF; cdr3_nt: TGCGCCAGCAGTGAGGGCAGAAACACAGATACGCAGTATTTT
v_call: TRBV4-1; d_call: .; j_call: TRBJ1-4; cdr3_aa: CASSQVYGFNEKLFF; cdr3_nt: TGCGCCAGCAGCCAAGTCTACGGGTTTAATGAAAAACTGTTTTTT
v_call: TRBV6-1; d_call: .; j_call: TRBJ1-1; cdr3_aa: CASSEQGGIEAFF; cdr3_nt: TGTGCCAGCAGTGAACAAGGGGGTATTGAAGCTTTCTTT
v_call: TRBV7-9; d_call: .; j_call: TRBJ1-6; cdr3_aa: CASREESGAERPLHF; cdr3_nt: TGTGCCAGCAGGGAGGAGAGCGGCGCCGAGAGGCCCCTCCACTTT
v_call: TRBV19; d_call: TRBD1; j_call: TRBJ1-5; cdr3_aa: CASTLRGQGQPQHF; cdr3_nt: TGTGCCAGTACACTCAGGGGGCAGGGTCAGCCCCAGCATTTT
v_call: TRBV7-2; d_call: TRBD2; j_call: TRBJ2-3; cdr3_aa: CASSPEGLAGLSTDTQYF; cdr3_nt: TGTGCCAGCAGCCCAGAGGGACTAGCGGGGCTTAGCACAGATACGCAGTATTTT
v_call: TRBV4-1; d_call: TRBD2; j_call: TRBJ2-7; cdr3_aa: CASSQRVAGFSYEQYF; cdr3_nt: TGCGCCAGCAGCCAGAGGGTAGCGGGGTTCTCCTACGAGCAGTACTTC
v_call: TRBV6-1; d_call: .; j_call: TRBJ1-1; cdr3_aa: CASSEGVLTGAFF; cdr3_nt: TGTGCCAGCAGTGAAGGGGTACTGACAGGAGCTTTCTTT
v_call: TRBV5-4; d_call: TRBD1; j_call: TRBJ1-2; cdr3_aa: CASSLGGTGVAGYTF; cdr3_nt: TGTGCCAGCAGCTTGGGCGGGACAGGGGTGGCCGGCTACACCTTC
v_call: TRBV19; d_call: TRBD1; j_call: TRBJ2-1; cdr3_aa: CASSIGTGGTNEQFF; cdr3_nt: TGTGCCAGTAGTATAGGGACAGGGGGAACCAATGAGCAGTTCTTC
v_call: TRBV7-9; d_call: .; j_call: TRBJ1-2; cdr3_aa: CASEPGINYGYTF; cdr3_nt: TGTGCCAGCGAACCCGGGATTAATTATGGCTACACCTTC
v_call: TRBV29-1; d_call: TRBD1; j_call: TRBJ1-6; cdr3_aa: CSAGTVGSPLHF; cdr3_nt: TGCAGCGCCGGGACAGTAGGGTCACCCCTCCACTTT
v_call: TRBV27; d_call: .; j_call: TRBJ2-1; cdr3_aa: CASSLTDFDYNEQFF; cdr3_nt: TGTGCCAGCAGTTTAACGGACTTTGACTACAATGAGCAGTTCTTC
v_call: TRBV2; d_call: TRBD1; j_call: TRBJ1-1; cdr3_aa: CASSRTGVRTEAFF; cdr3_nt: TGTGCCAGCAGTCGAACAGGGGTGAGGACTGAAGCTTTCTTT
v_call: TRBV7-6; d_call: .; j_call: TRBJ1-5; cdr3_aa: CASSLGVYSNQPQHF; cdr3_nt: TGTGCCAGCAGCTTGGGAGTTTATAGCAATCAGCCCCAGCATTTT
v_call: TRBV9; d_call: TRBD1; j_call: TRBJ1-2; cdr3_aa: CASSVGPGGAGYGYTF; cdr3_nt: TGTGCCAGCAGCGTGGGCCCAGGGGGCGCAGGGTATGGCTACACCTTC
v_call: TRBV29-1; d_call: TRBD2; j_call: TRBJ2-1; cdr3_aa: CSPTTSGGSNEQFF; cdr3_nt: TGCAGCCCTACCACTAGCGGGGGATCCAATGAGCAGTTCTTC
v_call: TRBV25-1; d_call: TRBD1; j_call: TRBJ2-7; cdr3_aa: CASSEHDRAMAYEQYF; cdr3_nt: TGTGCCAGCAGTGAGCATGACAGGGCCATGGCCTACGAGCAGTACTTC
v_call: TRBV30; d_call: TRBD2; j_call: TRBJ2-3; cdr3_aa: CAWSRAGGQDTQYF; cdr3_nt: TGTGCCTGGAGTCGAGCGGGGGGCCAGGATACGCAGTATTTT
v_call: TRBV19; d_call: .; j_call: TRBJ1-1; cdr3_aa: CASSEDKPLNTEAFF; cdr3_nt: TGTGCCAGTAGTGAGGACAAACCCTTGAACACTGAAGCTTTCTTT
v_call: TRBV5-5; d_call: .; j_call: TRBJ2-3; cdr3_aa: CASSRTSTDTQYF; cdr3_nt: TGTGCCAGCAGTCGGACAAGCACAGATACGCAGTATTTT
v_call: TRBV7-9; d_call: .; j_call: TRBJ1-1; cdr3_aa: CASSWRGVTGAFF; cdr3_nt: TGTGCCAGCAGCTGGCGGGGGGTGACCGGCGCTTTCTTT